These 19 T cell receptor beta chains came from one sample sequenced in a study of neurological immune-mediated disorders. A single record per CDR3 protein comes from TCRdb applying MiXCR to the 5' RACE reads. This table has 70,000 to 95,000 distinct CDR3 sequences, 11% to 15% appearing once. The specimen was PBMCs. These TCRs come from a woman in her forties or fifties in good health.

As regards this clonotype: The junction and the germline gene differ at one end; a read error may be behind it. The genes are TRBV3-1 and TRBJ2-7, with 10 nucleotides matching TRBD2. The CDR3 spans 12 residues. Germline V lookup: CDR1 LGHDT, CDR2 YNNKEL (reference sequence). In nucleotides, the CDR3 is TGTGCCATCAGTCAATATAGCGGGGGGCCCCTCTTC. As protein: CAISQYSGGPLF.

In its sample, this clonotype was seen many times. This chain links TRBV7-2 with TRBJ2-5, with D maybe TRBD2 (6 bases). With 8 bases removed from V and 5 bases from J, the gap between germline ends came to 15 bases. The CDR3 has 13 residues. Germline lookup yields CDR1 SGHTA and CDR2 FQGNSA. CDR3 DNA sequence: TGTGCCAGCCAAAGGGAGGTTTGGGAGACCCAGTACTTC. It is translated as CASQREVWETQYF.

Only one count was recorded for this clonotype. This sequence may be a read error, since a much larger clone differs from it by one base. J is TRBJ2-5 and V is TRBV4-2; D call uncertain. The CDR3 is 14 amino acids. Trimming took off 2 bases at V and 2 bases at J, with 9 bases between the two ends. CDR1 is LGHNA and CDR2 is YNFKEQ in the germline V gene. Here the CDR3 DNA reads TGTGCCAGCAGCCAACCATGGTGGCAAGAGACCCAGTACTTC. As protein: CASSQPWWQETQYF.

This clonotype was detected ten times or more. CDR3 region: CATSDLAGSGYNEQFF. The CDR3 DNA reads as TGTGCCACCAGTGATCTAGCGGGGAGTGGGTACAATGAGCAGTTCTTC. The chain employs TRBV24-1 and TRBJ2-1, with 9 bases that match TRBD2. V was pared by 3 bases and J by 4 bases, with 6 bases of the junction left unmatched. The CDR3 loop spans 16 amino acids. CDR1 and CDR2 (germline): KGHDR, SFDVKD.

The J gene is TRBJ2-3, the V gene TRBV5-1, with 10 bases that match TRBD2. Looked up from germline, CDR1 is SGHRS and CDR2 is YFSETQ. Trimming at V came to 1 base and at J to 5 bases, leaving 4 bases not matched to a gene. The CDR3 runs to 15 residues. Here the CDR3 DNA reads TGCGCCAGCAGCTTGTGGGGGACTAGCGAAGATACGCAGTATTTT. This gives the protein CASSLWGTSEDTQYF.

This clonotype was counted once. A read error may explain this, as a much larger clone is one base away. The chain is built from TRBV7-9 and TRBJ2-7; TRBD1 is a possible D gene (5 bases). This CDR3 region has 12 residues. CDR1 and CDR2 from the germline V gene are SEHNR and FQNEAQ (reference sequence). CDR3 nucleotides: TGTGCCAACAGCTTTGACAGCTACGAGCAGTACTTC. The encoded protein is CANSFDSYEQYF.

This clonotype was counted at least ten times. The chain is built from TRBV11-3 and TRBJ2-1; D gene ambiguous. The CDR3 runs to 13 residues. Germline loops: CDR1 SGHNT, CDR2 YENEEA. The V gene lost 6 bases and the J gene lost 1 base, with 7 bases spanning the gap. The CDR3 nucleotides are TGTGCCAGCAGTAATCCATCCTACAATGAGCAGTTCTTC. Its translation is CASSNPSYNEQFF.

V is TRBV5-1 and J is TRBJ2-5; the match to TRBD1 covers 9 bases. The V segment lost 0 bases and the J segment 2 bases; nucleotides outside the gene matches: 5. The CDR3 sequence is 16 residues long. From germline, CDR1 is SGHRS and CDR2 YFSETQ. CDR3 sequence reads: CASSLEGTGTQETQYF. The DNA of the CDR3 is TGCGCCAGCAGCTTGGAAGGGACAGGGACACAAGAGACCCAGTACTTC.

This clonotype was counted many times. This rearrangement joins TRBV12-3 or TRBV12-4 to TRBJ1-1; TRBD1 is a possible D gene (6 bases). This CDR3 region has 14 residues. V lost 6 bases and J 1 base, leaving 12 bases between the germline ends. For the CDR3, the DNA is TGTGCCAGCAGACCAGGGGCGACGAACACTGAAGCTTTCTTT. This encodes CASRPGATNTEAFF.

This clonotype was recorded many times. The chain combines TRBV28 with TRBJ1-2; 9 nucleotides agree with TRBD1. CDR1 is MDHEN and CDR2 is SYDVKM in the germline V gene. This CDR3 comprises 20 residues. The V gene end was trimmed by 6 bases and the J gene end by 4 bases; junction bases not matched to a gene: 24. The CDR3 loop is CASSQLTRSPGQGTPYGYTF. In DNA, the CDR3 is TGTGCCAGCAGCCAATTAACACGATCGCCGGGACAGGGTACCCCCTATGGCTACACCTTC.

This clonotype has ten or more counts. The chain combines TRBV5-1 with TRBJ2-1, with 8 bases lining up with TRBD2. The J segment lost 5 bases and the V segment lost 0 bases, leaving 4 bases of the junction unmatched. CDR1 is SGHRS, CDR2 YFSETQ, per germline. The CDR3 extends over 15 amino acids. Written as DNA, the CDR3 is TGCGCCAGCAGCTTGGTTCGGGGGGGAGACAATGAGCAGTTCTTC. Translated, it gives CASSLVRGGDNEQFF.

There are many counts of this clonotype. The chain has TRBV2 and TRBJ2-2, with TRBD1 matching 8 bases. Germline assignment: CDR1 SNHLY and CDR2 FYNNEI. Trimming removed 3 bases from V and 7 bases from J; junction bases left unmatched: 13. CDR3 length equals 17 residues. CDR3 loop: CASSEGAGGRSYGELFF. CDR3 DNA: TGTGCCAGCAGTGAGGGAGCAGGGGGCCGGTCATACGGGGAGCTGTTTTTT.

This clonotype occurred many times. The V call is TRBV5-1, the J call TRBJ2-7, with 7 bases aligning to TRBD2. CDR3 length: 13 amino acids. Germline values: CDR1 SGHRS, CDR2 YFSETQ. With V trimmed by 4 bases and J by 1 base, 2 bases remained unmatched. The CDR3 DNA reads as TGCGCCAGCAGCCGGGACTATTCCTACGAGCAGTACTTC. It encodes CASSRDYSYEQYF.

The CDR3 DNA reads TGCAGTGCTACCGCGCAGGGAGGGGCGGAGACCCAGTACTTC. Encoded protein: CSATAQGGAETQYF. V gene TRBV20-1 combines with J gene TRBJ2-5, with 7 bases lining up with TRBD2. The J segment lost 5 bases and the V segment lost 4 bases, leaving 10 bases of the junction unmatched. The CDR3 runs to 14 residues. CDR1 and CDR2 from the germline V gene are DFQATT and SNEGSKA (reference sequence).

This clonotype was observed many times. This chain connects TRBV28 to TRBJ2-2; D possibly corresponds to TRBD2 (6 bases). Germline CDR1 MDHEN, CDR2 SYDVKM. V lost 11 bases, J lost 2 bases, and 12 bases lay in between. This CDR3 contains 13 residues. The CDR3 DNA reads TGTGCCCTGGGGGGAACTAACACCGGGGAGCTGTTTTTT. This gives the protein CALGGTNTGELFF.

This clonotype was recorded at least ten times. The chain employs TRBV18 and TRBJ1-5, with D hard to call. CDR1 and CDR2 (germline): KGHSH, LQKENI. Trimming took 2 bases from V and 3 from J, leaving 5 bases between them. This CDR3 has 13 amino acids. CDR3 sequence: CASSPGVNQPQHF. DNA for the CDR3: TGTGCCAGCTCACCAGGGGTCAATCAGCCCCAGCATTTT.

This clonotype was detected ten times or more. V usage is TRBV6-5 and J usage is TRBJ1-2, with 10 positions matching TRBD1. CDR3 length equals 13 residues. Per the germline V gene, CDR1 is MNHEY and CDR2 is SVGAGI. V was clipped by 5 bases and J by 8 bases; unmatched bases: 5. As DNA, the CDR3 is TGTGCCAGCAGTCGACAGGGGGCCCGCGGCTACACCTTC. Amino acid sequence: CASSRQGARGYTF.

This clonotype was seen at least ten times. The rearrangement uses TRBV10-2 and TRBJ2-3, with D uncertain. The ends were cut back, 1 base at V and 1 base at J, with 9 bases in the middle. This CDR3 is 15 amino acids long. The germline CDR1 and CDR2 sequences are WSHSY and SAAADI. DNA of the CDR3: TGCGCCAGCAGTGAGTTTAGGTCTCGCACAGATACGCAGTATTTT. It codes for CASSEFRSRTDTQYF.

This clonotype showed up many times. The V and J genes are TRBV6-6 and TRBJ1-1; tentative D call: TRBD1 (5 bases). Germline V CDR1 and CDR2: MNHNY, SVGAGI (reference sequence). The CDR3 loop spans 15 amino acids. Trimming left V 1 base short and J 7 bases short, with 16 bases between. The CDR3 reads CASSYFNFGHLEAFF. The CDR3 DNA reads as TGTGCCAGCAGTTACTTCAACTTCGGACACCTTGAAGCTTTCTTT.